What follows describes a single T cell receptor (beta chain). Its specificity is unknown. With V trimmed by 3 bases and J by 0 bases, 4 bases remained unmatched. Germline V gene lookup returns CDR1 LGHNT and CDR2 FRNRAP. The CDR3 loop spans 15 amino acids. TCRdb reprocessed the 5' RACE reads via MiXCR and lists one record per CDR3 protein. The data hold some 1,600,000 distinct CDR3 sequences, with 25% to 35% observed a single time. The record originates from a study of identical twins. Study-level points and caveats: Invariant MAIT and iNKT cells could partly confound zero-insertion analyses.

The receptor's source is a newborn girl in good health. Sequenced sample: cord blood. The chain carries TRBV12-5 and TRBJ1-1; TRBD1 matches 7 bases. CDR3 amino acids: CASGFTTGVNTEAFF. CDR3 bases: TGTGCTAGTGGTTTCACAACAGGGGTGAACACTGAAGCTTTCTTT.